Following are 25 T cell receptor beta chains from one sample sequenced in a study of T cell changes during pregnancy in multiple sclerosis. TCRdb's table, derived via immunoSEQ multiplex PCR, lists solely in-frame clones and lacks some. The sample carries roughly 100,000 clones, about 90% recorded once. The material sequenced was peripheral blood, taken after pregnancy. The receptor source for this set is a female donor with multiple sclerosis, enrolled in a pregnancy study.

The CDR3 region has the DNA TGTGCCAGCAGCTTGACAGGGTCTAATTCACCCCTCCACTTT. It is translated as CASSLTGSNSPLHF. This chain joins TRBV5-6 and TRBJ1-6; TRBD1 might be the D (6 bases). This CDR3 has 14 residues. Trimming took 1 base from V and 6 from J, leaving 8 bases between them. The germline V gene has CDR1 SGHDT and CDR2 YYEEEE. Full variable domain (remainder filled in from reference TRBV5-6 and TRBJ1-6): DAGVTQSPTHLIKTRGQQVTLRCSPKSGHDTVSWYQQALGQGPQFIFQYYEEEERQRGNFPDRFSGHQFPNYSSELNVNALLLGDSALYLCASSLTGSNSPLHFGNGTRLTVT.

The chain has TRBV4-1 and TRBJ2-7; D remains ambiguous. V lost 1 base, J lost 3 bases, and 7 bases lay in between. The V gene's germline CDR1 is MGHRA and CDR2 YSYEKL. There are 13 residues in the CDR3. The CDR3 here is CASSQARGYEQYF. CDR3 coding DNA: TGCGCCAGCAGCCAAGCCCGAGGCTACGAGCAGTACTTC.

The J gene is TRBJ1-4, the V gene TRBV5-6, with D maybe TRBD1 (6 bases). The CDR3 sequence is 14 residues long. Germline CDR1 and CDR2: SGHDT and YYEEEE. V lost 3 bases and J 5 bases, leaving 11 bases between the germline ends. CDR3 nucleotides: TGTGCCAGCAGCTCGACAGGTTTGAATGAAAAACTGTTTTTT. Translating gives CASSSTGLNEKLFF.

The chain uses TRBV15 and TRBJ1-2; tentatively, D is TRBD1 (6 bases). CDR1 is LNHNV, CDR2 YYDKDF, per germline (reference sequence). V dropped 5 bases and J dropped 4 bases, with 26 bases sitting between them. The CDR3 has 18 residues. The CDR3 DNA reads as TGTGCCACCAGCGCTAGGACGGCAGGGGACCCACGCCTCTATGGCTACACCTTC. Translation gives CATSARTAGDPRLYGYTF.

The chain couples TRBV2 to TRBJ1-1; 10 bases agree with TRBD1. V dropped 6 bases and J dropped 1; count of bases not matched to a gene: 5. This CDR3 spans 15 amino acids. Per germline, CDR1 SNHLY and CDR2 FYNNEI. The CDR3 reads CASRKGTGANTEAFF. CDR3 nucleotides: TGTGCCAGCAGGAAAGGGACAGGGGCGAACACTGAAGCTTTCTTT.

The chain recombines TRBV5-1 with TRBJ2-7; 9 positions agree with TRBD1. CDR1 SGHRS and CDR2 YFSETQ come from the germline V gene. The CDR3 spans 14 residues. Germline trimming cut 6 bases from V and 0 bases from J; bases unmatched to any gene: 4. CDR3 amino acids: CASNGQGSSYEQYF. CDR3 DNA sequence: TGCGCCAGCAACGGACAGGGGAGCTCCTACGAGCAGTACTTC.

V usage is TRBV15 and J usage is TRBJ2-6; D unclear. Germline V gene data show CDR1 as LNHNV and CDR2 as YYDKDF (reference sequence). Trimming shortened V by 0 bases and J by 2 bases, and 8 bases separated the two germline ends. The CDR3 sequence is 16 residues long. The CDR3 is CATSREAEAGANVLTF. CDR3 nucleotide sequence: TGTGCCACCAGCAGAGAGGCGGAAGCTGGGGCCAACGTCCTGACTTTC.

This sequence joins TRBV4-2 and TRBJ1-4; 12 positions agree with TRBD1. This CDR3 is built from 16 residues. Per germline, CDR1 LGHNA and CDR2 YNFKEQ. The V segment lost 0 bases and the J segment 11 bases; nucleotides outside the gene matches: 7. The CDR3 reads CASSQDSGTGGPKLFF. CDR3 DNA sequence: TGTGCCAGCAGCCAAGATTCCGGGACAGGGGGCCCTAAACTGTTTTTT.

The chain links TRBV11-1 to TRBJ2-7, with D perhaps matching TRBD2 (5 bases). The V gene's germline CDR1 is SGHAT and CDR2 FQDESV (reference sequence). The CDR3 loop spans 13 amino acids. V was shortened by 5 bases and J by 3 bases, with 11 bases between the two germline ends. CDR3 bases: TGTGCCAGCAGCGTGAACGAGGGCTACGAGCAGTACTTC. Amino acid sequence: CASSVNEGYEQYF. The full variable domain, its missing parts supplied by reference TRBV11-1 and TRBJ2-7, is EAEVAQSPRYKITEKSQAVAFWCDPISGHATLYWYRQILGQGPELLVQFQDESVVDDSQLPKDRFSAERLKGVDSTLKIQPAELGDSAMYLCASSVNEGYEQYFGPGTRLTVT.

The chain has TRBV19 and TRBJ1-5, with TRBD1 matching 9 bases. V shed 4 bases and J 8 bases; nucleotides not matched to a gene: 3. Germline CDR1 LNHDA, CDR2 SQIVND (reference sequence). This CDR3 is built from 13 residues. In DNA form, the CDR3 reads TGTGCCAGTAGTAGGGACAGGGTGAAGCCCCAGCATTTT. This gives the protein CASSRDRVKPQHF.

CDR3 bases: TGTGCCAGCAGCTTAGTACCTGATAAGAGGGAGACCCAGTACTTC. It codes for CASSLVPDKRETQYF. The V call is TRBV11-2, the J call TRBJ2-5; no definite D call. Germline CDR1 and CDR2: SGHAT and FQNNGV. CDR3 length: 15 residues. Between the trimmed V and J ends, which lost 1 base and 5 bases, there was a span of 14 bases.

The V and J genes are TRBV9 and TRBJ2-1; 7 bases align to TRBD1. Germline V CDR1 and CDR2: SGDLS, YYNGEE. J was trimmed by 7 bases and V by 3 bases; bases with no gene match: 7. This CDR3 spans 14 amino acids. This CDR3 is CASSAPGQYNEQFF. CDR3 nucleotides: TGTGCCAGCAGCGCCCCGGGACAGTATAATGAGCAGTTCTTC.

With regard to this clone: One end of the junction does not line up with germline, which may come from a read error. The V gene is TRBV7-9, the J gene TRBJ2-2; D might be TRBD2 (6 bases). Germline lookup yields CDR1 SEHNR and CDR2 FQNEAQ (reference sequence). The CDR3 runs 14 residues. The CDR3 sequence: CASNLNSGTGELFF. The CDR3 DNA is TGTGCCAGCAACTTAAACAGCGGGACCGGGGAGCTGTTTTTT.

The J gene is TRBJ1-1, the V gene TRBV30; no clear D. The CDR3 extends over 14 amino acids. V shed 0 bases and J shed 2 bases, with 10 bases lying between them. Germline assignment: CDR1 GTSNPN and CDR2 SVGIG (reference sequence). The CDR3, as DNA: TGTGCCTGGAGTGTTAGAGGGATTAACACTGAAGCTTTCTTT. Protein sequence: CAWSVRGINTEAFF.

The CDR3 region is CASRWGSANIQYF. The CDR3 bases are TGTGCCAGCAGGTGGGGTAGCGCAAACATTCAGTACTTC. The chain links TRBV6-5 to TRBJ2-4, with D possibly being TRBD2 (5 bases). There are 13 residues in the CDR3. Deletions cut 6 bases from V and 6 bases from J, with 12 bases between. CDR1 and CDR2 (germline): MNHEY, SVGAGI.

This clone was seen just once. The chain joins TRBV6-1 to TRBJ1-5, with 7 bases lining up with TRBD1. The CDR3 runs to 16 residues. Germline-derived CDR1 and CDR2 are MNHNS and SASEGT. V shed 2 bases and J 5 bases; nucleotides not matched to a gene: 9. The CDR3 protein is CASSERVGQVYQPQHF. For the CDR3, the DNA is TGTGCCAGCAGTGAAAGGGTTGGACAGGTTTATCAGCCCCAGCATTTT.

This chain joins TRBV28 and TRBJ2-3; TRBD1 matches at 8 bases. The germline V gene has CDR1 MDHEN and CDR2 SYDVKM. The CDR3 consists of 14 residues. V lost 6 bases and J lost 2; bases outside the gene matches: 4. This CDR3 is CASSQDRATDTQYF. Written as DNA, the CDR3 is TGTGCCAGCAGCCAGGACAGGGCCACAGATACGCAGTATTTT.

The V call is TRBV15, the J call TRBJ2-1, with 8 bases aligning to TRBD2. This CDR3 comprises 16 residues. J was trimmed by 5 bases and V by 3 bases; bases with no gene match: 9. Germline V gene sequence: CDR1 LNHNV, CDR2 YYDKDF (reference sequence). The CDR3 nucleotides read TGTGCCACCAGCAGCCCAGGTGGACTAGCTCACAATGAGCAGTTCTTC. Its translation is CATSSPGGLAHNEQFF.

Here the CDR3 reads CASSFRDSFSGELFF. CDR3 DNA sequence: TGTGCCAGCAGCTTTCGGGACTCCTTTTCCGGGGAGCTGTTTTTT. The rearrangement joins TRBV11-2 to TRBJ2-2; D possibly corresponds to TRBD2 (6 bases). Germline V lookup: CDR1 SGHAT, CDR2 FQNNGV. This CDR3 contains 15 residues. V lost 3 bases, J lost 6 bases, and 14 bases lay in between.

This clone was seen once. The V gene is TRBV10-3, the J gene TRBJ1-3, with 8 bases fitting TRBD1. Germline loops: CDR1 ENHRY, CDR2 SYGVKD. Germline trimming cut 7 bases from V and 0 bases from J; bases unmatched to any gene: 5. The CDR3 extends over 15 amino acids. Here the CDR3 DNA reads TGTGCCATCAAGGACAGGGAAGGCTCTGGAAACACCATATATTTT. This codes for CAIKDREGSGNTIYF.

This clone was picked up a small number of times. The chain is built from TRBV9 and TRBJ1-2, with a tentative D call TRBD1 (6 bases). Trimming removed 4 bases at V and 2 bases at J, with 18 bases between. CDR3 length: 16 amino acids. The germline V gene has CDR1 SGDLS and CDR2 YYNGEE. Here the CDR3 DNA reads TGTGCCAGCAGCCCAGGGGCAGGGGAGGGAAACTATGGCTACACCTTC. Its translation is CASSPGAGEGNYGYTF.

This sequence joins TRBV7-9 and TRBJ2-3, with D hard to call. CDR1 SEHNR and CDR2 FQNEAQ come from the germline V gene (reference sequence). Trimming cost V 1 base and J 4 bases, with 9 bases left between them. The CDR3 sequence is 14 residues long. The CDR3 coding sequence is TGTGCCAGCAGCTTAGGGAGTGTCGCAGATACGCAGTATTTT. It codes for CASSLGSVADTQYF. The full variable domain, completed using reference TRBV7-9 and TRBJ2-3, is DTGVSQNPRHKITKRGQNVTFRCDPISEHNRLYWYRQTLGQGPEFLTYFQNEAQLEKSRLLSDRFSAERPKGSFSTLEIQRTEQGDSAMYLCASSLGSVADTQYFGPGTRLTVL.

The chain uses TRBV7-9 and TRBJ1-4, with 8 bases fitting TRBD1. Germline V CDR1 and CDR2: SEHNR, FQNEAQ (reference sequence). The V gene end was trimmed by 5 bases and the J gene end by 3 bases; junction bases not matched to a gene: 11. The CDR3 totals 17 residues. CDR3 amino acids: CASSPTSTGAANEKLFF. The CDR3 DNA reads as TGTGCCAGCAGCCCGACATCGACAGGGGCCGCTAATGAAAAACTGTTTTTT.

The V gene is TRBV5-1, the J gene TRBJ1-1; 10 bases map to TRBD1. This CDR3 comprises 16 residues. Trimming at V came to 4 bases and at J to 3 bases, leaving 9 bases not matched to a gene. CDR1 is SGHRS, CDR2 YFSETQ, per germline. The CDR3 protein is CASSPGTGVFDTEAFF. The CDR3, as DNA: TGCGCCAGCAGCCCAGGGACAGGGGTCTTCGACACTGAAGCTTTCTTT.

The gene calls are TRBV19 and TRBJ2-1, with D tentatively TRBD1 (5 bases). Trimming shortened V by 3 bases and J by 8 bases, and 14 bases separated the two germline ends. Germline V gene data show CDR1 as LNHDA and CDR2 as SQIVND (reference sequence). The CDR3 is 14 amino acids. The CDR3 DNA reads as TGTGCCAGTAGTATTAATCCCCAGGGCGATGAGCAGTTCTTC. It yields the protein CASSINPQGDEQFF.